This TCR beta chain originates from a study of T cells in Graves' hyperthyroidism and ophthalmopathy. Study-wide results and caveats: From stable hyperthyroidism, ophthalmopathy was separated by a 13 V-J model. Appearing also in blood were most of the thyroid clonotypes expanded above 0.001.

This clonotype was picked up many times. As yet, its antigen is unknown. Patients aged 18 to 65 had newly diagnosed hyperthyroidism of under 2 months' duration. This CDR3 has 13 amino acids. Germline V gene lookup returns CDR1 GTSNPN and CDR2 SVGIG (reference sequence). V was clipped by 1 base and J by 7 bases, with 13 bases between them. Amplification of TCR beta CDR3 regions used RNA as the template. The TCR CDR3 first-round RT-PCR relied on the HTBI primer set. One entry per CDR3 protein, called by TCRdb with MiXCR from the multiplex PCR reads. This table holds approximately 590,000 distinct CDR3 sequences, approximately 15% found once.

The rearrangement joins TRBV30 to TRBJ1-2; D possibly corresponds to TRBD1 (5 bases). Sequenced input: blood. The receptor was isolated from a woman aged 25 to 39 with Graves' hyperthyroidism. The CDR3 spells CAWSEGRLAGYTF. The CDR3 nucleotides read TGTGCCTGGAGTGAGGGGAGGTTGGCTGGCTACACCTTC. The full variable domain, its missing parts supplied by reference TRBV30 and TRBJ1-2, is SQTIHQWPATLVQPVGSPLSLECTVEGTSNPNLYWYRQAAGRGLQLLFYSVGIGQISSEVPQNLSASRPQDRQFILSSKKLLLSDSGFYLCAWSEGRLAGYTFGSGTRLTVV.